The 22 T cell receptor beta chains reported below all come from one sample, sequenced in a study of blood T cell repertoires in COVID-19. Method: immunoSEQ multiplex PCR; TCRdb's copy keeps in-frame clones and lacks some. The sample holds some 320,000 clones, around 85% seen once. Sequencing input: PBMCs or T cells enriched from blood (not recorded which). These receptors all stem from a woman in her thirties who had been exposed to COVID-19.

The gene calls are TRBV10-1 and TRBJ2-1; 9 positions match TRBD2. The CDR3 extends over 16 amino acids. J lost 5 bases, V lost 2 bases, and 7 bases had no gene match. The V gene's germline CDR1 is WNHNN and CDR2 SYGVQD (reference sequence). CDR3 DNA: TGCGCCAGCAGTGAGAGTAGGCTAGCGGGGAACAATGAGCAGTTCTTC. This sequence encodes CASSESRLAGNNEQFF.

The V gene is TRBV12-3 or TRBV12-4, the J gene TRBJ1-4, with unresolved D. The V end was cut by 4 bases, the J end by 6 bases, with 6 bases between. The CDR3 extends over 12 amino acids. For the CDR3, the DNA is TGTGCCAGCAGTTCTCCGTATGAAAAACTGTTTTTT. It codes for CASSSPYEKLFF.

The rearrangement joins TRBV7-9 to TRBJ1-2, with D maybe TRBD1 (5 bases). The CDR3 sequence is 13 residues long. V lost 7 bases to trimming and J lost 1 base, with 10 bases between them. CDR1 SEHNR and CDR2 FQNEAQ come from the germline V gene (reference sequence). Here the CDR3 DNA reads TGTGCCAGCACCCCAGACAGTAACTATGGCTACACCTTC. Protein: CASTPDSNYGYTF.

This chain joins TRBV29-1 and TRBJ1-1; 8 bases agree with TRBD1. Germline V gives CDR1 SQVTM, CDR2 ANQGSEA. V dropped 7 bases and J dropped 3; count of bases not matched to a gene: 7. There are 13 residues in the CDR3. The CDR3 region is CSARQGMDTEAFF. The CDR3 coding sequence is TGCAGCGCCAGACAGGGGATGGACACTGAAGCTTTCTTT.

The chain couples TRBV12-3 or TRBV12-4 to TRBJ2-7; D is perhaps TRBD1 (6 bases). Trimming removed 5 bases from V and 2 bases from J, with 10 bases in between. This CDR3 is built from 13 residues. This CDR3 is CASSPTGPYEQYF. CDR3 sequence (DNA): TGTGCCAGCAGTCCGACAGGTCCCTACGAGCAGTACTTC.

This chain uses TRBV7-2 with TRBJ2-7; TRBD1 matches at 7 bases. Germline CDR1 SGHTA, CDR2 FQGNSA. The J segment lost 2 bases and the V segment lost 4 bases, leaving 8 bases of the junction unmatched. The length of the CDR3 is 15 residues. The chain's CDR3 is CASSSAIGTAYEQYF. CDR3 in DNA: TGTGCCAGCAGCTCCGCTATCGGGACAGCCTACGAGCAGTACTTC.

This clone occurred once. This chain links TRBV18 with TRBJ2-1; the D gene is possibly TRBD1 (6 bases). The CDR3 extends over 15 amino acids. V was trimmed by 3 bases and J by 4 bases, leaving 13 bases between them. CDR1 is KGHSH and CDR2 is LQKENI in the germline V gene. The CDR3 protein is CASSPGSQGYNEQFF. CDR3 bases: TGTGCCAGCTCACCCGGTTCCCAGGGGTACAATGAGCAGTTCTTC.

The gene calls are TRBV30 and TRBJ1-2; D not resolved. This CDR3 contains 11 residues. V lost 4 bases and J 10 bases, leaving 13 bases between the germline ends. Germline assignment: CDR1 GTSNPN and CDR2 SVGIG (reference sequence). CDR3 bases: TGTGCCTGGACCTCCTCAGGCCCCTACACCTTC. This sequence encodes CAWTSSGPYTF.

This CDR3 is CASSPGGLGYEQYF. The CDR3 nucleotides read TGTGCCAGCAGTCCCGGGGGACTCGGCTACGAGCAGTACTTC. The chain has TRBV6-5 and TRBJ2-7; D is perhaps TRBD2 (6 bases). V dropped 5 bases and J dropped 3 bases, with 14 bases sitting between them. Germline V gives CDR1 MNHEY, CDR2 SVGAGI. This CDR3 is built from 14 residues.

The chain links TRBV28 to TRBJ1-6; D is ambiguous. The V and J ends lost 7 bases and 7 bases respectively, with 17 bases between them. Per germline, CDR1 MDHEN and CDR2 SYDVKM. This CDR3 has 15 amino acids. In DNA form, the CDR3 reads TGTGCCAGCACCCACATGGGCAGCCTGAATTCACCCCTCCACTTT. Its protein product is CASTHMGSLNSPLHF.

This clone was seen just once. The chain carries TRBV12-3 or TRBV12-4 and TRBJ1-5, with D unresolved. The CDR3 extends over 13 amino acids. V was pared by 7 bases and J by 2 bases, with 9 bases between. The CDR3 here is CASTGMGNQPQHF. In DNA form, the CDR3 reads TGTGCCAGCACGGGGATGGGCAATCAGCCCCAGCATTTT.

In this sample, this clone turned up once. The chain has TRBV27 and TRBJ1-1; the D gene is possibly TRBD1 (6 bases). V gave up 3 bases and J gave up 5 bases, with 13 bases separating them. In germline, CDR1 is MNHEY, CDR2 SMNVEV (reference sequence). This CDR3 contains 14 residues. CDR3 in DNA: TGTGCCAGCAGTTTTTGGGGGCTCCGGACTGAAGCTTTCTTT. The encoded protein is CASSFWGLRTEAFF.

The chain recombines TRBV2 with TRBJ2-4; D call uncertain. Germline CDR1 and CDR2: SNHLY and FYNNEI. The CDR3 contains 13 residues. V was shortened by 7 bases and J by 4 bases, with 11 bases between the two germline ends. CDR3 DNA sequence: TGTGCCAGCATGGCGGCACCTAAAAACATTCAGTACTTC. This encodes CASMAAPKNIQYF.

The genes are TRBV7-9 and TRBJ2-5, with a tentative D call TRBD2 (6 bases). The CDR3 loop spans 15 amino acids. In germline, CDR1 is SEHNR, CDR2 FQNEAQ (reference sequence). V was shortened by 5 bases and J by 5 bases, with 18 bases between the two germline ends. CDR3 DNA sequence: TGTGCCAGCAGCGCGGGGCTTTTGGGCCAGGAGACCCAGTACTTC. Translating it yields CASSAGLLGQETQYF.

The CDR3, as DNA: TGTGCCAGCTCACTTGAGCTGAGTGACACCGGGGAGCTGTTTTTT. Protein product: CASSLELSDTGELFF. The rearrangement uses TRBV18 and TRBJ2-2; no clear D. This CDR3 has 15 amino acids. Trimming took off 4 bases at V and 3 bases at J, with 12 bases between the two ends. The V gene's germline CDR1 is KGHSH and CDR2 LQKENI.

This CDR3 is CASTLNSGTNEKLFF. The CDR3 DNA sequence: TGCGCCAGCACCCTGAATTCAGGGACTAATGAAAAACTGTTTTTT. The rearrangement joins TRBV5-1 to TRBJ1-4, with D possibly being TRBD1 (5 bases). This CDR3 has 15 amino acids. Germline values: CDR1 SGHRS, CDR2 YFSETQ. V lost 6 bases to trimming and J lost 2 bases, with 14 bases between them. Using reference TRBV5-1 and TRBJ1-4 for the parts outside the CDR3, the full variable domain is KAGVTQTPRYLIKTRGQQVTLSCSPISGHRSVSWYQQTPGQGLQFLFEYFSETQRNKGNFPGRFSGRQFSNSRSEMNVSTLELGDSALYLCASTLNSGTNEKLFFGSGTQLSVL.

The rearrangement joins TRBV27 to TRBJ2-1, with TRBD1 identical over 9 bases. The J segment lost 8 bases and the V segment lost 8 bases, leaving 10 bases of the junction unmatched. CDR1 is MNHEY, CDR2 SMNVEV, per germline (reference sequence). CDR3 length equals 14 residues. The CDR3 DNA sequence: TGTGCCAGCTCTCGGGACAGGGTTAGCGATGAGCAGTTCTTC. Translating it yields CASSRDRVSDEQFF.

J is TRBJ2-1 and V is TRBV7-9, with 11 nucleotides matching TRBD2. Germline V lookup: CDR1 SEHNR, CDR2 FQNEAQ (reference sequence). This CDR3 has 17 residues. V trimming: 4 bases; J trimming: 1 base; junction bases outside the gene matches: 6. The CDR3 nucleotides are TGTGCCAGCAGCTCTGTCTCTAGCGGGAGGTCCTACAATGAGCAGTTCTTC. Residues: CASSSVSSGRSYNEQFF.

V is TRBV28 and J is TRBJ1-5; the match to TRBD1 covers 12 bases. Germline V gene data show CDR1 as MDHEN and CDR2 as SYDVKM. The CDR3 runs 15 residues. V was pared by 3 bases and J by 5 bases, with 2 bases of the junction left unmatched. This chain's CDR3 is CASSFRDRGHQPQHF. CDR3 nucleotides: TGTGCCAGCAGTTTTAGGGACAGGGGGCATCAGCCCCAGCATTTT.

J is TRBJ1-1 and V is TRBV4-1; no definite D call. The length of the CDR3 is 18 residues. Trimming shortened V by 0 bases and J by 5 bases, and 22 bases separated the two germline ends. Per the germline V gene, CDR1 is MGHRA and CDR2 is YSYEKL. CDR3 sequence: CASSQDFHGVLAMTEAFF. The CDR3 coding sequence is TGCGCCAGCAGCCAAGATTTTCACGGGGTTTTAGCGATGACTGAAGCTTTCTTT.

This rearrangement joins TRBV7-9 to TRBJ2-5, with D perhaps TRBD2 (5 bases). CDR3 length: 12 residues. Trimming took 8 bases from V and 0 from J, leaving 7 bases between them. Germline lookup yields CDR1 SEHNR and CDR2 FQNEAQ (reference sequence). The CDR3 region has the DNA TGTGCCAGCTTGGACTACCAAGAGACCCAGTACTTC. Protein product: CASLDYQETQYF.

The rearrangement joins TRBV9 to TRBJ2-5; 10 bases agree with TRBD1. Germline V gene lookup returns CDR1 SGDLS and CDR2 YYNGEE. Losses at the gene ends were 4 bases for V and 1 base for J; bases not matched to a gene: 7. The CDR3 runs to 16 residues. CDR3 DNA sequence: TGTGCCAGCAGCTCAATGACAGGGGGCTTCCAAGAGACCCAGTACTTC. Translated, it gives CASSSMTGGFQETQYF.